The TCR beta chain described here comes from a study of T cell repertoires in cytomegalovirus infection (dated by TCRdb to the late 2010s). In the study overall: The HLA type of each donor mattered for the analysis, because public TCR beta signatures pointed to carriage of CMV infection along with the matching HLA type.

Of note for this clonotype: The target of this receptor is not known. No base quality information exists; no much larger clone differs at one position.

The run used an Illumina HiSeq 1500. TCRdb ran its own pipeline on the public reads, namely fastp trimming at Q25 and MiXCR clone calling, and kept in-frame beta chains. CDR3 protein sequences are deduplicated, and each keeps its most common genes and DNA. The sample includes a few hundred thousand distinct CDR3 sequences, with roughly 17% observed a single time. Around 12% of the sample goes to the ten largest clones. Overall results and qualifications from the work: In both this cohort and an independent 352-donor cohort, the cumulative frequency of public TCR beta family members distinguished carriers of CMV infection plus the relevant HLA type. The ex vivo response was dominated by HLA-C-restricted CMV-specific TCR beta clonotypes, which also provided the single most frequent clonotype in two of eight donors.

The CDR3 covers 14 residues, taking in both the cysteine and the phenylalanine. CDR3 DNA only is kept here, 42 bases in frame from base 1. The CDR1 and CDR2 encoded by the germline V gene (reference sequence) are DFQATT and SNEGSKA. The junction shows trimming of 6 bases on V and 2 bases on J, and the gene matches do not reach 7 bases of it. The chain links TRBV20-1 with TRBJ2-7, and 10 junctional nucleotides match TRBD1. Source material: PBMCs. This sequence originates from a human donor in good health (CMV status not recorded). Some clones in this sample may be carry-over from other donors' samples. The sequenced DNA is TGCAGTGCATCCGGGACAGGGGCCGCCTACGAGCAGTACTTC. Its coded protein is CSASGTGAAYEQYF.